Presented here are 31 T cell receptor beta chains from one specimen sequenced in a study of blood T cell repertoires in COVID-19. Sequencing used immunoSEQ multiplex PCR; TCRdb keeps in-frame clones, though not all of them. Here the sample spans fewer than 200,000 clones, 65% to 85% being singletons. Sequencing was carried out using PBMCs or T cells enriched from blood (not recorded which). These receptors were obtained from a woman aged 50 to 65 in a cohort exposed to, infected with or recovered from COVID-19 (not recorded which).

The chain joins TRBV11-2 to TRBJ1-6; TRBD1 agrees at 7 bases. The CDR3 spans 15 residues. V was clipped by 5 bases and J by 7 bases; unmatched bases: 8. CDR1 is SGHAT, CDR2 FQNNGV, per germline. The CDR3 loop reads CASSQLDRDNSPLHF. The CDR3 DNA reads as TGTGCCAGCAGCCAACTCGACAGGGACAATTCACCCCTCCACTTT.

The V and J genes are TRBV18 and TRBJ2-2; TRBD1 matches 8 bases. The trim removed 4 bases at V and 1 base at J, leaving 5 bases unmatched. Germline V CDR1 and CDR2: KGHSH, LQKENI. CDR3 length equals 16 residues. Here the CDR3 reads CASSQTGTGNTGELFF. The CDR3 DNA follows: TGTGCCAGCTCACAGACCGGGACAGGGAACACCGGGGAGCTGTTTTTT. The full variable domain, completed using reference TRBV18 and TRBJ2-2, is NAGVMQNPRHLVRRRGQEARLRCSPMKGHSHVYWYRQLPEEGLKFMVYLQKENIIDESGMPKERFSAEFPKEGPSILRIQQVVRGDSAAYFCASSQTGTGNTGELFFGEGSRLTVL.

The chain recombines TRBV6-5 with TRBJ1-6; TRBD1 agrees at 8 bases. V gave up 4 bases and J gave up 2 bases; unmatched junction bases: 1. The CDR3 spans 15 residues. Looked up from germline, CDR1 is MNHEY and CDR2 is SVGAGI. The CDR3 region has the DNA TGTGCCAGCAGTTCACAGGGGGCCTATAATTCACCCCTCCACTTT. Translation gives CASSSQGAYNSPLHF.

CDR3 sequence (DNA): TGTGCCAGCATCACAGGACAGGGGCGAGTTCAGCCCCAGCATTTT. It translates to CASITGQGRVQPQHF. This chain connects TRBV28 to TRBJ1-5; TRBD1 matches at 9 bases. Per the germline V gene, CDR1 is MDHEN and CDR2 is SYDVKM. This CDR3 spans 15 amino acids. V dropped 7 bases and J dropped 6; count of bases not matched to a gene: 10.

This clone was counted many times. V usage is TRBV5-4 and J usage is TRBJ1-2; TRBD1 aligns across 9 bases. V trimming: 2 bases; J trimming: 1 base; junction bases outside the gene matches: 3. CDR3 length equals 15 residues. CDR1 is SGHNT, CDR2 YYREEE, per germline (reference sequence). The CDR3 coding sequence is TGTGCCAGCAGCTTTAGGGGACAGGGTAACTATGGCTACACCTTC. It translates to CASSFRGQGNYGYTF.

J is TRBJ2-1 and V is TRBV18; D may be TRBD1 (5 bases). V lost 3 bases and J 7 bases, leaving 13 bases between the germline ends. CDR1 KGHSH and CDR2 LQKENI come from the germline V gene. This CDR3 has 14 amino acids. The chain's CDR3 is CASSPSPGLNEQFF. The CDR3 DNA reads TGTGCCAGCTCACCTTCGCCAGGGCTAAATGAGCAGTTCTTC. The complete variable domain, with remaining parts taken from reference TRBV18 and TRBJ2-1, reads NAGVMQNPRHLVRRRGQEARLRCSPMKGHSHVYWYRQLPEEGLKFMVYLQKENIIDESGMPKERFSAEFPKEGPSILRIQQVVRGDSAAYFCASSPSPGLNEQFFGPGTRLTVL.

CDR3 in DNA: TGTGCCACCAGTTCCGGGACAGGGTCCAAAATCTATGGCTACACCTTC. It specifies CATSSGTGSKIYGYTF. This chain connects TRBV24-1 to TRBJ1-2, with TRBD1 matching 9 bases. Per the germline V gene, CDR1 is KGHDR and CDR2 is SFDVKD. Trimming cost V 6 bases and J 4 bases; bases outside gene matches: 11. The CDR3 totals 16 residues.

With respect to this clone: Other DNA variants within this sample encode the same CDR3. The chain has TRBV30 and TRBJ1-5; D call uncertain. V lost 2 bases and J 5 bases, leaving 10 bases between the germline ends. CDR3 length equals 13 residues. The V gene's germline CDR1 is GTSNPN and CDR2 SVGIG (reference sequence). The CDR3 DNA sequence: TGTGCCTGGAGTCGGGGAAGCGATCAGCCCCAGCATTTT. Protein product: CAWSRGSDQPQHF.

The genes are TRBV29-1 and TRBJ1-4; 7 bases align to TRBD1. This CDR3 comprises 13 residues. The germline CDR1 and CDR2 sequences are SQVTM and ANQGSEA. Trimming removed 7 bases from V and 8 bases from J; junction bases left unmatched: 10. CDR3: CSAQTGVREKLFF. CDR3 nucleotide sequence: TGCAGCGCCCAAACAGGGGTGAGAGAAAAACTGTTTTTT.

The CDR3 region has the DNA TGTGCCAGCAGCTCCGGGACAGAGAACACTGAAGCTTTCTTT. It is translated as CASSSGTENTEAFF. The chain links TRBV7-8 to TRBJ1-1, with TRBD1 matching 7 bases. Germline V gives CDR1 SGHVS, CDR2 FQNEAQ. This CDR3 comprises 14 residues. J gave up 1 base and V 4 bases, and 3 bases lay outside the gene matches. The full variable domain, its missing parts supplied by reference TRBV7-8 and TRBJ1-1, is GAGVSQSPRYKVAKRGQDVALRCDPISGHVSLFWYQQALGQGPEFLTYFQNEAQLDKSGLPSDRFFAERPEGSVSTLKIQRTQQEDSAVYLCASSSGTENTEAFFGQGTRLTVV.

V and J are TRBV5-4 and TRBJ1-6; perhaps TRBD1 as D (6 bases). This CDR3 is 16 amino acids long. Trimming left V 5 bases short and J 0 bases short, with 12 bases between. CDR1 is SGHNT and CDR2 is YYREEE in the germline V gene (reference sequence). The CDR3 nucleotides read TGTGCCAGCAGTCTACAGGGCGTCTCCTATAATTCACCCCTCCACTTT. Its protein product is CASSLQGVSYNSPLHF.

V usage is TRBV10-1 and J usage is TRBJ1-2; 7 nucleotides align to TRBD1. The V gene end was trimmed by 4 bases and the J gene end by 8 bases; junction bases not matched to a gene: 10. The CDR3 loop spans 14 amino acids. The germline gives CDR1 WNHNN, CDR2 SYGVQD (reference sequence). CDR3 region: CASSAGTDARGYTF. CDR3 DNA: TGCGCCAGCAGTGCCGGGACAGACGCTAGAGGCTACACCTTC.

The V gene is TRBV7-2, the J gene TRBJ2-2; TRBD1 might be the D (6 bases). CDR3 length: 15 residues. Germline V gene data show CDR1 as SGHTA and CDR2 as FQGNSA. Trimming pared 5 bases from V and 7 bases from J, leaving 17 bases between. CDR3 sequence reads: CASSKDRGDDGELFF. The CDR3 bases are TGTGCCAGCAGCAAGGACAGAGGGGATGACGGGGAGCTGTTTTTT.

V gene TRBV11-3 combines with J gene TRBJ2-1; 10 bases map to TRBD2. The V and J ends lost 5 bases and 9 bases, in that order; junction bases with no gene match: 7. Germline V gene data show CDR1 as SGHNT and CDR2 as YENEEA. CDR3 length: 14 amino acids. CDR3: CASSHQREGGEQFF. Written as DNA, the CDR3 is TGTGCCAGCAGCCACCAGCGGGAGGGCGGTGAGCAGTTCTTC.

The rearrangement joins TRBV5-1 to TRBJ2-5; possible D gene TRBD1, 5 bases. V was cut by 2 bases and J by 5 bases, with 7 bases left in between. This CDR3 contains 12 residues. Germline V gene lookup returns CDR1 SGHRS and CDR2 YFSETQ. CDR3: CASSFPGETQYF. The CDR3 nucleotides read TGCGCCAGCAGCTTCCCAGGGGAGACCCAGTACTTC.

The genes are TRBV11-3 and TRBJ2-3; D is possibly TRBD1 (5 bases). This CDR3 has 14 residues. The ends were cut back, 5 bases at V and 6 bases at J, with 15 bases in the middle. Germline-derived CDR1 and CDR2 are SGHNT and YENEEA. The CDR3 nucleotides read TGTGCCAGCAGCGTGACCGCAGGGTCGGATACGCAGTATTTT. Translated, it gives CASSVTAGSDTQYF.

The CDR3 coding sequence is TGTGCCAGCAGCCCGGGGACTAGCGGAACACTAGGGGCAGATACGCAGTATTTT. The encoded protein is CASSPGTSGTLGADTQYF. The gene calls are TRBV9 and TRBJ2-3, with TRBD2 matching over 11 bases. V lost 4 bases to trimming and J lost 4 bases; unmatched junction nucleotides: 14. CDR3 length: 18 amino acids. Germline V CDR1 and CDR2: SGDLS, YYNGEE.

This clone showed up just a few times. J is TRBJ1-2 and V is TRBV4-2, with 11 bases aligning to TRBD1. V shed 3 bases and J 4 bases; nucleotides not matched to a gene: 4. This CDR3 contains 15 residues. The germline CDR1 and CDR2 sequences are LGHNA and YNFKEQ. CDR3 nucleotides: TGTGCCAGCAGCCAGGGGGGACAGGGGGGCTATGGCTACACCTTC. Its translation: CASSQGGQGGYGYTF.

This chain links TRBV28 with TRBJ2-5, with 7 nucleotides matching TRBD1. Looked up from germline, CDR1 is MDHEN and CDR2 is SYDVKM. Trimming at V came to 6 bases and at J to 3 bases, leaving 7 bases not matched to a gene. CDR3 length equals 14 residues. The CDR3 here is CASSYDRAEETQYF. In nucleotides, the CDR3 is TGTGCCAGCAGCTACGACAGGGCCGAAGAGACCCAGTACTTC.

The chain joins TRBV4-1 to TRBJ1-5; no firm D call. Trimming cost V 2 bases and J 6 bases, with 14 bases left between them. Germline CDR1 and CDR2: MGHRA and YSYEKL. The CDR3 consists of 15 residues. In DNA form, the CDR3 reads TGCGCCAGCAGCCAAAGAGAACTAGGGAGTCAGCCCCAGCATTTT. The encoded protein is CASSQRELGSQPQHF.

The chain has TRBV6-5 and TRBJ1-5; possibly TRBD1 for D (5 bases). Germline V lookup: CDR1 MNHEY, CDR2 SVGAGI. V lost 5 bases and J lost 5, with 10 bases in between. The CDR3 is 13 residues long. CDR3 protein: CASSLRVDQPQHF. The CDR3 region has the DNA TGTGCCAGCAGTCTCAGGGTGGATCAGCCCCAGCATTTT.

The J gene is TRBJ2-7, the V gene TRBV5-4; no reliable D call. Germline V gene lookup returns CDR1 SGHNT and CDR2 YYREEE (reference sequence). The CDR3 consists of 14 residues. Trimming left V 0 bases short and J 2 bases short, with 9 bases between. The CDR3 is CASSLVGTAYEQYF. CDR3 sequence (DNA): TGTGCCAGCAGCTTGGTGGGTACAGCCTACGAGCAGTACTTC.

The chain recombines TRBV27 with TRBJ2-3; 11 bases fit TRBD2. This CDR3 has 19 residues. Germline CDR1 and CDR2: MNHEY and SMNVEV (reference sequence). Losses at the gene ends were 5 bases for V and 0 bases for J; bases not matched to a gene: 13. This CDR3 reads CASSAKFYRTSGSTDTQYF. CDR3 DNA: TGTGCCAGCAGTGCTAAATTCTATCGGACTAGCGGGAGCACAGATACGCAGTATTTT.

J is TRBJ2-7 and V is TRBV12-3 or TRBV12-4; 7 bases agree with TRBD2. With V trimmed by 7 bases and J by 6 bases, 9 bases remained unmatched. The CDR3 sequence is 13 residues long. CDR3 residues: CASTLNGGSEQYF. The CDR3 DNA reads TGTGCCAGCACCCTCAACGGGGGGTCCGAGCAGTACTTC.

The V and J genes are TRBV5-8 and TRBJ2-3; 7 bases line up with TRBD2. Trimming at V came to 0 bases and at J to 0 bases, leaving 10 bases not matched to a gene. Germline CDR1 SGHTS, CDR2 YDEGEE. The CDR3 totals 18 residues. CDR3 region: CASSLAGGWRSSTDTQYF. The CDR3 DNA follows: TGTGCCAGCAGCTTGGCGGGGGGTTGGAGATCTAGCACAGATACGCAGTATTTT.

This clone has only one observation. The chain combines TRBV4-3 with TRBJ2-3; TRBD2 might be the D (5 bases). Trimming removed 0 bases at V and 5 bases at J, with 6 bases between. The CDR3 runs 13 residues. The germline gives CDR1 LGHNA, CDR2 YSLEER. The CDR3 sequence: CASSQDRGDTQYF. The CDR3 DNA sequence: TGCGCCAGCAGCCAAGACCGGGGAGATACGCAGTATTTT.

This clone was counted many times. The chain uses TRBV19 and TRBJ2-2, with a possible D match to TRBD2 (5 bases). Germline V gives CDR1 LNHDA, CDR2 SQIVND (reference sequence). V lost 2 bases and J lost 9, with 16 bases in between. The CDR3 contains 15 residues. The CDR3 bases are TGTGCCAGTAGTATAAATCACGGGGAAACTAGGGAGCTGTTTTTT. Its translation: CASSINHGETRELFF.

The rearrangement joins TRBV28 to TRBJ1-4, with 9 bases fitting TRBD1. The junction had 8 bases not matched to a gene; V was cut back by 4 bases and J by 8 bases. The germline gives CDR1 MDHEN, CDR2 SYDVKM. The CDR3 runs 15 residues. CDR3 coding DNA: TGTGCCAGCAGTTCTATCGGGACAGGGAAGGAAAAACTGTTTTTT. Protein sequence: CASSSIGTGKEKLFF.

Here the CDR3 DNA reads TGTGCCAGCAACGGACAGTTTGCCACCGGGGAGCTGTTTTTT. Translated: CASNGQFATGELFF. The rearrangement joins TRBV6-5 to TRBJ2-2; a weak D match, TRBD1 (6 bases). Deletions cut 7 bases from V and 4 bases from J, with 13 bases between. The CDR3 is 14 amino acids. Per germline, CDR1 MNHEY and CDR2 SVGAGI.

This chain uses TRBV3-1 (or the pseudogene TRBV3-2) with TRBJ1-2, with TRBD1 identical over 9 bases. This CDR3 spans 14 amino acids. Trimming removed 4 bases from V and 2 bases from J; junction bases left unmatched: 2. Germline CDR1 LGHDT, CDR2 YNNKEL (reference sequence). The DNA for the CDR3 is TGTGCCAGCAGCCGACAGGGGGTGAACTATGGCTACACCTTC. Encoded protein: CASSRQGVNYGYTF.

The V and J genes are TRBV5-4 and TRBJ2-1; 10 nucleotides line up with TRBD2. J was trimmed by 4 bases and V by 3 bases; bases with no gene match: 4. The germline CDR1 and CDR2 sequences are SGHNT and YYREEE (reference sequence). This CDR3 comprises 15 residues. In DNA, the CDR3 is TGTGCCAGCAGCTCTAGCGGGGGCCATTACAATGAGCAGTTCTTC. This translates into CASSSSGGHYNEQFF.